Below, 29 T cell receptor beta chains from the same sample are listed, as sequenced in a study of shared clonotypes between healthy human individuals. Using immunoSEQ multiplex PCR, the repertoire was profiled, and TCRdb retains in-frame clones only, with some absent. Seen here are over 2 million clones, around 95% observed once, and the top ten hold more than 0.1%. The sequencing input was naive CD4+ T cells sorted from blood. Regarding subset: CD45RA+ positively selected. The source is a man in his late teens or twenties in good health.

The chain combines TRBV19 with TRBJ1-5; TRBD1 matches 8 bases. Germline V CDR1 and CDR2: LNHDA, SQIVND (reference sequence). This CDR3 has 17 residues. Unmatched junction bases numbered 9, after V lost 0 bases and J lost 5 bases. The CDR3 loop reads CASSIDYSGGWDQPQHF. The CDR3 DNA sequence: TGTGCCAGTAGTATAGATTATTCAGGGGGCTGGGATCAGCCCCAGCATTTT.

On this clone itself: Given a much more abundant clone one base away, this may be a read error. This rearrangement joins TRBV30 to TRBJ1-1; the D gene is possibly TRBD1 (6 bases). Trimming took off 2 bases at V and 6 bases at J, with 19 bases between the two ends. The CDR3 totals 15 residues. The germline V gene has CDR1 GTSNPN and CDR2 SVGIG (reference sequence). CDR3 region: CAWSKGQGTGSEAFF. CDR3 sequence (DNA): TGTGCCTGGAGTAAGGGACAAGGCACCGGGTCTGAAGCTTTCTTT.

As regards this clone: Different DNA sequences within this sample yield the same CDR3. The rearrangement links TRBV7-3 to TRBJ2-3; 9 bases fit TRBD2. The CDR3 is made up of 14 amino acids. The ends lost 4 bases at V and 4 bases at J; junction bases unmatched: 3. Germline V gene lookup returns CDR1 SGHTA and CDR2 FQGTGA. CDR3 sequence: CASSSGLAPDTQYF. The DNA of the CDR3 is TGTGCCAGCAGCTCTGGACTAGCGCCAGATACGCAGTATTTT.

This chain joins TRBV7-8 and TRBJ1-1, with D uncertain. Between the trimmed V and J ends, which lost 1 base and 6 bases, there was a span of 9 bases. The CDR3 spans 13 residues. Germline-derived CDR1 and CDR2 are SGHVS and FQNEAQ. CDR3 nucleotide sequence: TGTGCCAGCAGCTTAGGGCGCGTTGCTGAAGCTTTCTTT. This translates into CASSLGRVAEAFF. Supplemented by reference TRBV7-8 and TRBJ1-1, the full variable domain reads GAGVSQSPRYKVAKRGQDVALRCDPISGHVSLFWYQQALGQGPEFLTYFQNEAQLDKSGLPSDRFFAERPEGSVSTLKIQRTQQEDSAVYLCASSLGRVAEAFFGQGTRLTVV.

The chain has TRBV7-2 and TRBJ2-5, with 7 bases that match TRBD1. Germline CDR1 reads SGHTA; CDR2 reads FQGNSA. The ends lost 5 bases at V and 5 bases at J; junction bases unmatched: 14. There are 16 residues in the CDR3. CDR3 amino acids: CASSQPAVRGSETQYF. CDR3 nucleotides: TGTGCCAGCAGCCAACCGGCCGTCAGGGGGTCGGAGACCCAGTACTTC.

The rearrangement uses TRBV30 and TRBJ2-7, with D possibly matching TRBD2 (6 bases). The CDR3 has 15 residues. Trimming left V 0 bases short and J 4 bases short, with 16 bases between. The germline V gene encodes CDR1 GTSNPN and CDR2 SVGIG (reference sequence). The DNA of the CDR3 is TGTGCCTGGAGTGTACCCCGCCCGGGGGTTTACGAGCAGTACTTC. Translated, it gives CAWSVPRPGVYEQYF.

This sequence joins TRBV10-1 and TRBJ2-7; possibly TRBD2 for D (7 bases). Trimming pared 6 bases from V and 0 bases from J, leaving 12 bases between. Germline V gives CDR1 WNHNN, CDR2 SYGVQD (reference sequence). CDR3 length: 14 amino acids. CDR3: CASSKGGTSYEQYF. The DNA for the CDR3 is TGCGCCAGCAGCAAGGGGGGGACCTCCTACGAGCAGTACTTC.

The DNA for the CDR3 is TGTGCCAGCTCAGGACATTTCTACGAGCAGTACTTC. It encodes CASSGHFYEQYF. The rearrangement uses TRBV18 and TRBJ2-7; D is possibly TRBD1 (5 bases). Germline V gene data show CDR1 as KGHSH and CDR2 as LQKENI. This CDR3 comprises 12 residues. Between the trimmed V and J ends, which lost 5 bases and 3 bases, there was a span of 8 bases.

V gene TRBV18 combines with J gene TRBJ1-3; D unclear. This CDR3 is 17 amino acids long. Germline V gene sequence: CDR1 KGHSH, CDR2 LQKENI. V was shortened by 2 bases and J by 0 bases, with 14 bases between the two germline ends. CDR3 amino acids: CASSPFRGSGSGNTIYF. DNA for the CDR3: TGTGCCAGCTCACCATTTCGGGGATCGGGCTCTGGAAACACCATATATTTT.

V usage is TRBV7-2 and J usage is TRBJ2-1; D unclear. V lost 5 bases, J lost 8 bases, and 10 bases lay in between. This CDR3 has 12 residues. CDR1 SGHTA and CDR2 FQGNSA come from the germline V gene. CDR3: CASSPLGYEQFF. CDR3 sequence (DNA): TGTGCCAGCAGCCCCCTCGGCTATGAGCAGTTCTTC.

As concerns this clone: Distinct nucleotide sequences in the sample also encode this CDR3. V gene TRBV7-2 combines with J gene TRBJ2-3; tentative D call: TRBD2 (5 bases). Trimming left V 8 bases short and J 0 bases short, with 9 bases between. From germline, CDR1 is SGHTA and CDR2 FQGNSA. CDR3 length: 13 amino acids. CDR3: CASRRGSTDTQYF. CDR3 DNA: TGTGCCAGCCGCCGGGGTAGCACAGATACGCAGTATTTT.

To note about this clone: The same CDR3 also results from other DNA sequences found in this sample. The V gene is TRBV5-1, the J gene TRBJ2-2; no definite D call. The V gene's germline CDR1 is SGHRS and CDR2 YFSETQ. CDR3 length: 13 amino acids. The V end was cut by 1 base, the J end by 5 bases, with 6 bases between. The CDR3 nucleotides read TGCGCCAGCAGCTTGTGGGGTACCGGGGAGCTGTTTTTT. Translation gives CASSLWGTGELFF.

This chain connects TRBV9 to TRBJ2-3, with D possibly matching TRBD2 (5 bases). CDR3 size: 15 residues. The germline gives CDR1 SGDLS, CDR2 YYNGEE. V dropped 2 bases and J dropped 4 bases, with 14 bases sitting between them. The CDR3 coding sequence is TGTGCCAGCAGCGTGACGTCCCACGGGGCAGATACGCAGTATTTT. Encoded protein: CASSVTSHGADTQYF.

Of note for this clone: This sample includes further DNA sequences coding for the same CDR3. The chain combines TRBV28 with TRBJ1-1; possibly TRBD1 for D (5 bases). The CDR3 runs to 15 residues. V was shortened by 5 bases and J by 0 bases, with 13 bases between the two germline ends. Germline V gene lookup returns CDR1 MDHEN and CDR2 SYDVKM. Written as DNA, the CDR3 is TGTGCCAGCAGTCCCCCGCGGGGGATGAACACTGAAGCTTTCTTT. Protein sequence: CASSPPRGMNTEAFF.

This sequence joins TRBV6-5 and TRBJ1-1, with no clear D. This CDR3 region has 13 residues. The germline gives CDR1 MNHEY, CDR2 SVGAGI. V was shortened by 6 bases and J by 8 bases, with 16 bases between the two germline ends. The CDR3 sequence is CASRPPPLSEAFF. The CDR3 DNA is TGTGCCAGCAGACCACCCCCCCTATCCGAAGCTTTCTTT.

This chain connects TRBV7-2 to TRBJ1-1; possibly TRBD1 for D (5 bases). There are 12 residues in the CDR3. The V end was cut by 4 bases, the J end by 7 bases, with 10 bases between. Germline CDR1 SGHTA, CDR2 FQGNSA. The CDR3 DNA reads TGTGCCAGCAGCTCGGGACGGATTGAAGCTTTCTTT. Protein: CASSSGRIEAFF.

The chain uses TRBV28 and TRBJ1-2; possible D gene TRBD1, 5 bases. In germline, CDR1 is MDHEN, CDR2 SYDVKM. This CDR3 has 15 amino acids. V lost 7 bases, J lost 4 bases, and 19 bases lay in between. In DNA, the CDR3 is TGTGCCAGCAAGGGGAGAGGTGCAGTCGTCTATGGCTACACCTTC. It yields the protein CASKGRGAVVYGYTF.

Points on this clone: The junction shows a germline mismatch at one end, possibly a read error. This sample also contains other DNA sequences that code for the same CDR3. This chain connects TRBV5-6 to TRBJ1-2; weak D call: TRBD1 (6 bases). Germline assignment: CDR1 SGHDT and CDR2 YYEEEE. This CDR3 is 15 amino acids long. Here the CDR3 DNA reads TGTGCCAGCAGCTTGGGGCAGGGGAGGTCCGAAGGCTACACCTTT. The encoded protein is CASSLGQGRSEGYTF.

J is TRBJ1-1 and V is TRBV28; D is uncertain. The germline gives CDR1 MDHEN, CDR2 SYDVKM. The V end lost 7 bases, the J end lost 4 bases, and 16 bases lay between the germline ends. The CDR3 runs to 14 residues. The CDR3, as DNA: TGTGCCAGCACCATGGGCACAGCGACCACTGAAGCTTTCTTT. It yields the protein CASTMGTATTEAFF.

The chain links TRBV7-2 to TRBJ2-5; D is unresolved. The ends were cut back, 4 bases at V and 9 bases at J, with 15 bases in the middle. CDR1 is SGHTA and CDR2 is FQGNSA in the germline V gene. The CDR3 length is 13 residues. The CDR3 DNA reads as TGTGCCAGCAGCTCGGACCCCCCCGAGGCCCAGTACTTC. This translates into CASSSDPPEAQYF.

This chain links TRBV21-1 with TRBJ2-7; the table's D call of TRBD1 was not tested on the DNA. TRBV21-1 counts as a pseudogene. The length of the CDR3 is 14 residues. The CDR3 region is CASRMNRGSDEQYF. As DNA, the CDR3 is TGTGCCAGCAGGATGAACAGGGGGAGCGACGAGCAGTACTTC.

The chain has TRBV19 and TRBJ1-1; 9 bases map to TRBD1. V shed 7 bases, J shed 4 bases, and the junction held 4 bases outside the gene matches. Germline assignment: CDR1 LNHDA and CDR2 SQIVND (reference sequence). This CDR3 contains 13 residues. The CDR3 region has the DNA TGTGCCAGTATAGTGGACAGGGGCACTGAAGCTTTCTTT. As protein: CASIVDRGTEAFF.

This chain links TRBV6-1 with TRBJ2-5; D call uncertain. V was shortened by 4 bases and J by 1 base, with 13 bases between the two germline ends. The CDR3 is 15 residues long. Germline V gives CDR1 MNHNS, CDR2 SASEGT. CDR3 region: CASSGNSAVQETQYF. CDR3 coding DNA: TGTGCCAGCAGTGGAAACAGCGCCGTCCAAGAGACCCAGTACTTC.

This rearrangement joins TRBV9 to TRBJ2-7, with a tentative D call TRBD1 (7 bases). Germline CDR1 SGDLS, CDR2 YYNGEE. The ends were cut back, 3 bases at V and 2 bases at J, with 12 bases in the middle. This CDR3 region has 14 residues. The CDR3 DNA is TGTGCCAGCAGCGGCCGCAGGGGGGCCTACGAGCAGTACTTC. This codes for CASSGRRGAYEQYF.

This chain joins TRBV5-6 and TRBJ2-1; D might be TRBD1 or TRBD2, each matching 5 bases. V was shortened by 6 bases and J by 4 bases, with 14 bases between the two germline ends. From germline, CDR1 is SGHDT and CDR2 YYEEEE. CDR3 size: 14 residues. In DNA, the CDR3 is TGTGCCAGCACCCCGAGGGGTGGTTACAATGAGCAGTTCTTC. Translation gives CASTPRGGYNEQFF.

The CDR3 DNA follows: TGTGCCAGCTCACCATGGGACAGCCGGTACGAGCAGTACTTC. Its protein product is CASSPWDSRYEQYF. The chain recombines TRBV18 with TRBJ2-7; the match to TRBD1 covers 7 bases. The V gene end was trimmed by 2 bases and the J gene end by 4 bases; junction bases not matched to a gene: 5. This CDR3 region has 14 residues. Germline V lookup: CDR1 KGHSH, CDR2 LQKENI.

The J gene is TRBJ1-1, the V gene TRBV4-1; D possibly corresponds to TRBD1 (6 bases). Deletions cut 6 bases from V and 9 bases from J, with 17 bases between. The V gene's germline CDR1 is MGHRA and CDR2 YSYEKL. This CDR3 spans 13 amino acids. The CDR3 spells CASSPGDTGQAFF. CDR3 coding DNA: TGCGCCAGCAGTCCTGGGGACACTGGGCAAGCTTTCTTT.

The chain combines TRBV27 with TRBJ1-5, with 7 bases matching TRBD1. The CDR3 sequence is 14 residues long. Germline trimming cut 6 bases from V and 15 bases from J; bases unmatched to any gene: 17. Germline-derived CDR1 and CDR2 are MNHEY and SMNVEV (reference sequence). CDR3 DNA sequence: TGTGCCAGCAGCCCAAGGGGGCGCGGGGGCTTTTGGCATTTT. This sequence encodes CASSPRGRGGFWHF.

V is TRBV5-1 and J is TRBJ2-7; 8 bases are shared with TRBD1. The length of the CDR3 is 15 residues. The germline CDR1 and CDR2 sequences are SGHRS and YFSETQ. V shed 1 base and J 3 bases; nucleotides not matched to a gene: 6. The CDR3 bases are TGCGCCAGCAGCTTGTGGACAGGGACCAACTACGAGCAGTACTTC. Residues: CASSLWTGTNYEQYF.